This T cell receptor (beta chain) was profiled in a study of T cell responses to AZD1222 COVID-19 vaccine. The data were produced by immunoSEQ multiplex PCR, yet TCRdb's version contains in-frame clones alone and is incomplete. The table includes under 140,000 clones, approximately 90% detected once. V gave up 5 bases and J gave up 1 base, with 17 bases separating them. Germline V gene lookup returns CDR1 PRHDT and CDR2 FYEKMQ (reference sequence). The CDR3 is 17 amino acids. Sequences were derived from peripheral blood, sampled 28 days after the second AZD1222 dose. The chain joins TRBV13 to TRBJ1-4; D not resolved. The receptor was derived from an adult who received the AZD1222 COVID-19 vaccine. CDR3 sequence: CASSPLGRSRTNEKLFF. CDR3 nucleotides: TGTGCCAGCAGCCCCCTCGGCAGGTCCCGAACTAATGAAAAACTGTTTTTT.